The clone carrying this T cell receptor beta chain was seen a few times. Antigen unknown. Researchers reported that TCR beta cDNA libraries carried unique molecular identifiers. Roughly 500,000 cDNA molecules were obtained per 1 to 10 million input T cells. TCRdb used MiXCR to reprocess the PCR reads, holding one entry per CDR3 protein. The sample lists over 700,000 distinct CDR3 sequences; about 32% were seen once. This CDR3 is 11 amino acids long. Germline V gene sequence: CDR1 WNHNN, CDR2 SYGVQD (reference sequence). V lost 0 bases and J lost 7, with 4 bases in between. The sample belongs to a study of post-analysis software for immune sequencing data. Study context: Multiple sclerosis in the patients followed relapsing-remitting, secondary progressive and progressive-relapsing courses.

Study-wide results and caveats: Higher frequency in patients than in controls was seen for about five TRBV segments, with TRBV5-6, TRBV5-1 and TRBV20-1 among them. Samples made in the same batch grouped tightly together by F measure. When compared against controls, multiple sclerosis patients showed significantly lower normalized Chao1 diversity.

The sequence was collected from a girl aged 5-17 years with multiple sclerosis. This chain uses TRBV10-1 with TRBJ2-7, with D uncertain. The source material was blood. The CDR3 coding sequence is TGCGCCAGCAGTGAGTCAAGGGAGCAGTACTTC. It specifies CASSESREQYF.